The 9 T cell receptor beta chains listed next were all sequenced from one sample in a study of breast tumors, draining lymph nodes, adjacent tissues. TCRdb recomputed calls from the multiplex PCR reads with MiXCR, one row per CDR3 protein. This sample carries approximately 230,000 distinct CDR3 sequences, roughly a third of them seen once, and the ten largest clones take approximately 3.3%. The lymph nodes were axillary draining lymph nodes from breast cancer patients. Sequenced: axillary lymph node tissue. Receptors were obtained from a female donor with breast cancer. Some clones in this sample may be carry-over from other donors' samples.

The chain is built from TRBV5-1 and TRBJ1-4; 7 bases align to TRBD1. CDR1 is SGHRS and CDR2 is YFSETQ in the germline V gene. The CDR3 runs 16 residues. V lost 7 bases and J lost 9; bases outside the gene matches: 18. The CDR3 is CASPRHQGGRDQKLFF. DNA of the CDR3: TGCGCCAGCCCCCGTCACCAGGGGGGTAGGGACCAAAAACTGTTTTTT.

This clonotype was detected ten times or more. The chain is built from TRBV6-6 and TRBJ1-5; 12 nucleotides line up with TRBD1. V shed 5 bases, J shed 5 bases, and the junction held 4 bases outside the gene matches. Germline V gene data show CDR1 as MNHNY and CDR2 as SVGAGI (reference sequence). This CDR3 spans 15 amino acids. The CDR3 spells CASSRGTGGYQPQHF. For the CDR3, the DNA is TGTGCCAGCAGTCGCGGGACAGGGGGCTATCAGCCCCAGCATTTT.

This clonotype was found many times. The V call is TRBV20-1, the J call TRBJ1-4, with D unclear. The length of the CDR3 is 14 residues. Trimming removed 1 base from V and 2 bases from J, with 8 bases in between. Germline CDR1 is DFQATT and CDR2 is SNEGSKA (reference sequence). The CDR3 loop is CSARADTTNEKLFF. The CDR3 DNA reads as TGCAGTGCTAGAGCTGACACCACTAATGAAAAACTGTTTTTT.

This clonotype has only a few counts. This may arise from a read error, as a much more abundant clone is one base away. J is TRBJ2-5 and V is TRBV20-1; the D gene is possibly TRBD1 (5 bases). This CDR3 is 14 amino acids long. Trimming pared 3 bases from V and 7 bases from J, leaving 18 bases between. CDR1 and CDR2 (germline): DFQATT, SNEGSKA (reference sequence). The DNA of the CDR3 is TGCAGTGCTAGTACGACAGCTAGGCGAGCGACCCAGTACTTC. It specifies CSASTTARRATQYF.

A word on this clonotype: A junction boundary mismatches the germline segment, possibly from a read error. The chain carries TRBV7-8 and TRBJ2-2; a weak D match, TRBD2 (5 bases). This CDR3 has 15 residues. Germline assignment: CDR1 SGHVS and CDR2 FQNEAQ. Written as DNA, the CDR3 is TGTGCCAGCAGCGGTAAGCGGATGAACACCGGGGAGTTGTTTTTT. Protein product: CASSGKRMNTGELFF.

This clonotype has a count of ten or more. The chain employs TRBV5-5 and TRBJ2-7; TRBD1 matches at 7 bases. This CDR3 has 14 residues. Per germline, CDR1 SGHKS and CDR2 YYEKEE (reference sequence). V dropped 2 bases and J dropped 4; count of bases not matched to a gene: 6. The DNA of the CDR3 is TGTGCCAGCAGCTTCCGGGACAGCCCTTACGAGCAGTACTTC. It translates to CASSFRDSPYEQYF.

The sample holds a few counts of this clonotype. CDR3 sequence reads: CASSYSSDRARNQPQHF. CDR3 coding DNA: TGTGCCAGCAGTTACTCGTCTGACAGGGCGCGCAATCAGCCCCAGCATTTT. The chain carries TRBV6-6 and TRBJ1-5; TRBD1 aligns across 7 bases. Trimming removed 0 bases from V and 2 bases from J; junction bases left unmatched: 7. Germline V lookup: CDR1 MNHNY, CDR2 SVGAGI (reference sequence). There are 17 residues in the CDR3.

This clonotype was detected ten times or more. The chain employs TRBV2 and TRBJ2-7; 10 bases agree with TRBD1. This CDR3 is 13 amino acids long. Germline V lookup: CDR1 SNHLY, CDR2 FYNNEI. V lost 6 bases to trimming and J lost 7 bases; unmatched junction nucleotides: 6. CDR3 residues: CASRGGTGEEQYF. The CDR3 region has the DNA TGTGCCAGCAGGGGGGGGACAGGGGAAGAGCAGTACTTC.

In its sample, this clonotype was seen many times. The CDR3 DNA sequence: TGCGCCAGCAGCTTGGGGACAGGGGGCCTTAATGAAAAACTGTTTTTT. This codes for CASSLGTGGLNEKLFF. V usage is TRBV5-1 and J usage is TRBJ1-4, with TRBD1 matching over 11 bases. V lost 0 bases, J lost 4 bases, and 2 bases stayed unmatched. The CDR3 has 16 amino acids. Germline CDR1 and CDR2: SGHRS and YFSETQ.